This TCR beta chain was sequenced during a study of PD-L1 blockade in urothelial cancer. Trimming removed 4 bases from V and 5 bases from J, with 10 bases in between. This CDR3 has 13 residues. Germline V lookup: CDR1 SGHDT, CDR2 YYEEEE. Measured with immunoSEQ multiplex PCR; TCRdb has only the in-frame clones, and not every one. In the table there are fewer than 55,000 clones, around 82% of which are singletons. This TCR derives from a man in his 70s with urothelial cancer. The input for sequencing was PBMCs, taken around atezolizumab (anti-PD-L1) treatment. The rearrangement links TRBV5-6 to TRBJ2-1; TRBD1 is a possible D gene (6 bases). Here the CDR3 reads CASSNGQNNEQFF. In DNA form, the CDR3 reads TGTGCCAGCAGCAACGGACAGAACAATGAGCAGTTCTTC. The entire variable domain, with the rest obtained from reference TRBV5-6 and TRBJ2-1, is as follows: DAGVTQSPTHLIKTRGQQVTLRCSPKSGHDTVSWYQQALGQGPQFIFQYYEEEERQRGNFPDRFSGHQFPNYSSELNVNALLLGDSALYLCASSNGQNNEQFFGPGTRLTVL.